The 22 T cell receptor beta chains below all came from one sample that was sequenced in a study of CD8 T cells in ankylosing spondylitis (dated by TCRdb to the late 2010s). Libraries came from 5' RACE. Sequenced on an Illumina HiSeq 2500. TCRdb trimmed the raw reads at Q25, called clones with MiXCR and kept productive beta chains. Duplicate CDR3 protein sequences are folded into a single record with the most common DNA and genes. This sample holds about 310,000 distinct CDR3 sequences; around 20% were observed only once. Roughly 3.6% of the sample is in the top ten clones. Sequenced input: blood, either unsorted or a sorted T cell fraction (not recorded which). Receptors originate from a female donor with ankylosing spondylitis or in good health (not recorded which).

Worth noting for this clonotype: One end of the junction does not line up with germline, which may come from a read error. The chain links TRBV12-3 or TRBV12-4 to TRBJ2-2, with TRBD2 matching over 11 bases. The CDR3 covers 17 residues. CDR3 loop: CASSQLAGGTKTGELFF. The DNA for the CDR3 is TGTGCCAGCAGTCAGTTAGCGGGAGGGACGAAAACCGGGGAGCTGTTTTTT.

This clonotype turned up a few times. V gene TRBV10-3 combines with J gene TRBJ2-7; 7 positions match TRBD1. CDR3 length: 14 residues. V shed 4 bases and J 1 base; nucleotides not matched to a gene: 4. The germline V gene encodes CDR1 ENHRY and CDR2 SYGVKD. The CDR3 bases are TGTGCCATCAGTGCAAGACAGGGATCCTACGAGCAGTACTTC. It is translated as CAISARQGSYEQYF.

This chain connects TRBV29-1 to TRBJ2-7; 8 positions match TRBD2. The germline V gene has CDR1 SQVTM and CDR2 ANQGSEA. This CDR3 comprises 13 residues. V lost 6 bases and J lost 8; bases outside the gene matches: 12. CDR3 region: CSVSLSGSLQQYF. CDR3 DNA sequence: TGCAGCGTCTCCCTGAGCGGGAGCTTGCAGCAGTACTTC.

This clonotype appeared a few times. This rearrangement joins TRBV12-3 or TRBV12-4 to TRBJ2-3; TRBD1 matches 7 bases. The CDR3 runs to 15 residues. V was clipped by 5 bases and J by 3 bases; unmatched bases: 8. CDR3: CASSRTGVGTDTQYF. DNA for the CDR3: TGTGCCAGCAGTCGTACAGGGGTTGGGACAGATACGCAGTATTTT.

This clonotype was counted a few times. The rearrangement uses TRBV20-1 and TRBJ1-5; 9 bases agree with TRBD1. The V segment lost 3 bases and the J segment 4 bases; nucleotides outside the gene matches: 1. The CDR3 extends over 13 amino acids. CDR1 DFQATT and CDR2 SNEGSKA come from the germline V gene (reference sequence). The CDR3 DNA reads as TGCAGTGCTAGGACAGGGGGGAATCAGCCCCAGCATTTT. As protein: CSARTGGNQPQHF.

The CDR3 DNA sequence: TGTGCCAGCAGCTTAAAACTAGCGGGAGTGCTCTACAATGAGCAGTTCTTC. Protein sequence: CASSLKLAGVLYNEQFF. The gene calls are TRBV7-2 and TRBJ2-1, with 11 positions matching TRBD2. The CDR3 is made up of 17 amino acids. J gave up 3 bases and V 2 bases, and 6 bases lay outside the gene matches. The V gene's germline CDR1 is SGHTA and CDR2 FQGNSA.

This clonotype was recorded at least ten times. The rearrangement uses TRBV7-2 and TRBJ2-5; D remains unclear. The length of the CDR3 is 14 residues. The germline V gene has CDR1 SGHTA and CDR2 FQGNSA. Between the trimmed V and J ends, which lost 2 bases and 1 base, there was a span of 8 bases. CDR3 loop: CASSLNRGQETQYF. CDR3 coding DNA: TGTGCCAGCAGCTTAAACCGCGGCCAAGAGACCCAGTACTTC.

This clonotype showed up many times. V usage is TRBV11-2 and J usage is TRBJ2-1; unclear D gene. V dropped 5 bases and J dropped 3 bases, with 11 bases sitting between them. Germline V gives CDR1 SGHAT, CDR2 FQNNGV. CDR3 length: 14 residues. CDR3 residues: CASSLLSGYNEQFF. CDR3 coding DNA: TGTGCCAGCAGCCTATTGTCAGGCTACAATGAGCAGTTCTTC.

This clonotype came up a few times. The chain combines TRBV29-1 with TRBJ2-3; D possibly corresponds to TRBD2 (5 bases). The germline CDR1 and CDR2 sequences are SQVTM and ANQGSEA. V dropped 4 bases and J dropped 0 bases, with 11 bases sitting between them. The CDR3 runs 14 residues. The CDR3 nucleotides read TGCAGCGTTGTTGAGGGTACTAGCACAGATACGCAGTATTTT. Amino acid sequence: CSVVEGTSTDTQYF.

V gene TRBV9 combines with J gene TRBJ2-2, with D unresolved. Germline V gives CDR1 SGDLS, CDR2 YYNGEE. Trimming left V 4 bases short and J 1 base short, with 11 bases between. The CDR3 sequence is 15 residues long. DNA for the CDR3: TGTGCCAGCAGCTTCACCCCGGGGAACACCGGGGAGCTGTTTTTT. This encodes CASSFTPGNTGELFF.

The sample holds a few counts of this clonotype. The J gene is TRBJ2-1, the V gene TRBV7-3; TRBD1 aligns across 9 bases. Germline V lookup: CDR1 SGHTA, CDR2 FQGTGA. The CDR3 has 17 amino acids. Trimming at V came to 4 bases and at J to 3 bases, leaving 10 bases not matched to a gene. The CDR3 DNA reads TGTGCCAGCAGCTCTACCCCGGGACAGGGTCTCTACAATGAGCAGTTCTTC. Protein product: CASSSTPGQGLYNEQFF. Drawing the rest from reference TRBV7-3 and TRBJ2-1, the complete variable domain is GAGVSQTPSNKVTEKGKYVELRCDPISGHTALYWYRQSLGQGPEFLIYFQGTGAADDSGLPNDRFFAVRPEGSVSTLKIQRTERGDSAVYLCASSSTPGQGLYNEQFFGPGTRLTVL.

J is TRBJ2-7 and V is TRBV5-1; 9 bases are a match to TRBD2. CDR1 SGHRS and CDR2 YFSETQ come from the germline V gene. The CDR3 runs to 13 residues. With V trimmed by 5 bases and J by 7 bases, 7 bases remained unmatched. The CDR3 nucleotides are TGCGCCAGCAGAGTTAGCGGGAGCTTTGAGCAGTACTTC. Residues: CASRVSGSFEQYF.

This clonotype was detected a few times. The rearrangement joins TRBV4-2 to TRBJ2-3; 8 bases match TRBD2. Per the germline V gene, CDR1 is LGHNA and CDR2 is YNFKEQ. V lost 4 bases and J lost 1; bases outside the gene matches: 10. CDR3 length equals 17 residues. The CDR3: CASSRRRGGRGTDTQYF. CDR3 nucleotide sequence: TGTGCCAGCAGCCGGAGACGGGGGGGAAGGGGCACAGATACGCAGTATTTT.

This clonotype appeared many times. V and J are TRBV10-3 and TRBJ2-1; D not certain. Germline V gene sequence: CDR1 ENHRY, CDR2 SYGVKD. The length of the CDR3 is 13 residues. V shed 7 bases and J shed 10 bases, with 17 bases lying between them. The DNA for the CDR3 is TGTGCCATCACTATGACCCTCGCCAGGGAGCAGTTCTTC. Translated, it gives CAITMTLAREQFF.

This clonotype appeared a few times. The chain has TRBV7-2 and TRBJ2-7; the match to TRBD1 covers 8 bases. Germline values: CDR1 SGHTA, CDR2 FQGNSA. There are 13 residues in the CDR3. After removal of 5 bases from V and 5 bases from J, the junction contained 5 bases not matched to a gene. CDR3 protein: CASSIQDRDEQYF. The DNA for the CDR3 is TGTGCCAGCAGCATACAGGACAGGGACGAGCAGTACTTC.

The genes are TRBV5-6 and TRBJ2-7; D uncertain. The germline V gene encodes CDR1 SGHDT and CDR2 YYEEEE. V was clipped by 1 base and J by 2 bases, with 4 bases between them. The CDR3 has 12 residues. CDR3 protein: CASSLWAYEQYF. The CDR3 DNA sequence: TGTGCCAGCAGCTTGTGGGCCTACGAGCAGTACTTC. Looking up the rest from reference TRBV5-6 and TRBJ2-7 gives the full variable domain: DAGVTQSPTHLIKTRGQQVTLRCSPKSGHDTVSWYQQALGQGPQFIFQYYEEEERQRGNFPDRFSGHQFPNYSSELNVNALLLGDSALYLCASSLWAYEQYFGPGTRLTVT.

This clonotype was detected ten times or more. V usage is TRBV5-1 and J usage is TRBJ2-7; tentative D call: TRBD2 (6 bases). The length of the CDR3 is 14 residues. Trimming took off 2 bases at V and 6 bases at J, with 15 bases between the two ends. Germline assignment: CDR1 SGHRS and CDR2 YFSETQ. The CDR3 sequence: CASSFLLAGSEQYF. DNA of the CDR3: TGCGCCAGCAGCTTTCTACTAGCTGGTTCCGAGCAGTACTTC.

This clonotype came up a few times. The gene calls are TRBV20-1 and TRBJ2-7, with a tentative D call TRBD1 (6 bases). This CDR3 contains 11 residues. Germline V lookup: CDR1 DFQATT, CDR2 SNEGSKA (reference sequence). The CDR3 loop is CTAGDLYEQYF. CDR3 in DNA: TGCACCGCAGGGGATCTCTACGAGCAGTACTTC.

V is TRBV15 and J is TRBJ2-3; D may be TRBD2 (6 bases). The germline gives CDR1 LNHNV, CDR2 YYDKDF (reference sequence). Between the trimmed V and J ends, which lost 0 bases and 10 bases, there was a span of 8 bases. The CDR3 runs 12 residues. The CDR3 region is CATSRDAGSQYF. The DNA of the CDR3 is TGTGCCACCAGCAGAGATGCGGGGTCGCAGTATTTT.

This chain uses TRBV20-1 with TRBJ2-1; TRBD2 matches at 8 bases. V lost 3 bases and J lost 7; bases outside the gene matches: 2. CDR1 is DFQATT, CDR2 SNEGSKA, per germline (reference sequence). The CDR3 runs 12 residues. The DNA of the CDR3 is TGCAGTGCTAGCGGGGGGGTGAATGAGCAGTTCTTC. This sequence encodes CSASGGVNEQFF.

This clonotype came up a few times. V usage is TRBV29-1 and J usage is TRBJ2-1, with 7 bases lining up with TRBD2. The CDR3 loop spans 14 amino acids. Germline V gene sequence: CDR1 SQVTM, CDR2 ANQGSEA. V shed 6 bases and J 10 bases; nucleotides not matched to a gene: 15. CDR3: CSVGGGRVGREQFF. DNA of the CDR3: TGCAGCGTGGGGGGTGGGAGGGTAGGCAGGGAGCAGTTCTTC.

This clonotype appeared a single time. A much larger clone sits a single nucleotide away, making a read error possible. The chain recombines TRBV10-3 with TRBJ2-1; D ambiguous. Deletions cut 2 bases from V and 9 bases from J, with 8 bases between. The CDR3 covers 12 residues. The germline V gene has CDR1 ENHRY and CDR2 SYGVKD. The DNA of the CDR3 is TGTGCCATCAGTGAGATTGGCATTGAGCAGTTCTTC. Its protein product is CAISEIGIEQFF.